Listed below are T cell receptor beta chains from one sample, sequenced in a study of blood T cells in healthy people across ages. One entry per CDR3 protein, called by TCRdb with MiXCR from the 5' RACE reads. The sample yields approximately 800,000 distinct CDR3 sequences, approximately 25% seen once. These data were also reused for a study on T cells of mothers and their children.

The material sequenced was blood. Receptors were obtained from a boy between 5 and 17 years old in good health. CDR3s include the opening cysteine and the closing phenylalanine or tryptophan. D genes are given only for firm matches. Only part of the rows carry a size: once, few, many, or a class if the clone is expanded.

d_call | j_call | clone_size | cdr3_length | v_call | cdr3_nt | cdr3_aa
- | TRBJ2-7 | few | 18 | TRBV5-1 | TGCGCCAGCAGCTTGGAGGGCGCGTCCGGGGGGCCCTCCTACGAGCAGTACTTC | CASSLEGASGGPSYEQYF
TRBD1 | TRBJ1-2 | - | 15 | TRBV29-1 | TGCAGCGTTGGGGCAGGACAGGGGGCTCACTATGGCTACACCTTC | CSVGAGQGAHYGYTF
- | TRBJ2-5 | - | 14 | TRBV11-2 | TGTGCCAGCAGCTTAATCAGGGGCGGCGAGACCCAGTACTTC | CASSLIRGGETQYF
TRBD1 | TRBJ2-2 | - | 16 | TRBV24-1 | TGTGCCACCAGTGATTTAGGGACAGCCAACACCGGGGAGCTGTTTTTT | CATSDLGTANTGELFF
- | TRBJ1-5 | few | 16 | TRBV6-1 | TGTGCCAGCAGTGAACGGAGGGGAAATAGCAATCAGCCCCAGCATTTT | CASSERRGNSNQPQHF
TRBD1 | TRBJ1-3 | few | 16 | TRBV6-2/TRBV6-3 | TGTGCCAGCAGTTCGCCGGGACAGGCCTCTGGAAACACCATATATTTT | CASSSPGQASGNTIYF
- | TRBJ2-5 | - | 16 | TRBV7-3 | TGTGCCAGCAGTTCCGGGCCGAATTTCCGGGTAGAGACCCAGTACTTC | CASSSGPNFRVETQYF
- | TRBJ2-5 | - | 13 | TRBV28 | TGTGCCGGCAGTTTAGGGCAGGCGGAGACCCAGTACTTC | CAGSLGQAETQYF
- | TRBJ1-2 | few | 15 | TRBV24-1 | TGTGCCACCAGTGATCGCGGGACAAACTTTTATGGCTACACCTTC | CATSDRGTNFYGYTF
- | TRBJ2-1 | - | 16 | TRBV7-2 | TGTGCCAGCAGCTTAGGATTTGGGCGCTCCTACAATGAGCAGTTCTTC | CASSLGFGRSYNEQFF
- | TRBJ2-5 | once | 16 | TRBV12-3/TRBV12-4 | TGTGCCAGCAGTGGTACACCCGGGACCGCAATGGGGACCCAGTACTTC | CASSGTPGTAMGTQYF
- | TRBJ1-6 | - | 14 | TRBV10-3 | TGTGCCATCTCAGTCAGCTCCTATAATTCACCCCTCCACTTT | CAISVSSYNSPLHF
TRBD1 | TRBJ2-5 | - | 13 | TRBV13 | TGTGCCAGCAGCTTGGGCCCAGGGGGGACCCAGTACTTC | CASSLGPGGTQYF
TRBD2 | TRBJ2-5 | - | 17 | TRBV20-1 | TGCAGTGCTAGAGAAGGACTAGCGGGAGCGTGGCGAGAGACCCAGTACTTC | CSAREGLAGAWRETQYF
TRBD1 | TRBJ2-7 | few | 12 | TRBV29-1 | TGCAGCGCCCGGGACAGGGCCCACGAGCAGTACTTC | CSARDRAHEQYF
- | TRBJ1-4 | - | 11 | TRBV29-1 | TGCAGCGGAAGAACAGAGGAAAAACTGTTTTTT | CSGRTEEKLFF
- | TRBJ1-2 | - | 16 | TRBV18 | TGTGCCAGCTCACCGGGATTATCAGACCTAGGCTATGGCTACACCTTC | CASSPGLSDLGYGYTF
- | TRBJ2-5 | - | 10 | TRBV29-1 | TGCAGCTCCTCTAGGGAGACCCAGTACTTC | CSSSRETQYF
- | TRBJ1-2 | - | 14 | TRBV7-2 | TGTGCCAGCAGCAAACCGGGGCCTAACTATGGCTACACCTTC | CASSKPGPNYGYTF
- | TRBJ1-2 | - | 13 | TRBV7-2 | TGTGCCAGCAGCTTAGAAAGAGTCTATGGCTACACCTTC | CASSLERVYGYTF
TRBD2 | TRBJ2-3 | - | 17 | TRBV12-3/TRBV12-4 | TGTGCCAGCAGCCTTGGGAGACTAGCGGGTACAACAGATACGCAGTATTTT | CASSLGRLAGTTDTQYF
- | TRBJ1-1 | - | 16 | TRBV14 | TGTGCCAGCAGCCAAGACAGGCTTCAGATGAACACTGAAGCTTTCTTT | CASSQDRLQMNTEAFF
TRBD1 | TRBJ2-7 | - | 15 | TRBV7-2 | TGTGCCAGCAGCTTCCGACAGGGAGTGGCCTACGAGCAGTACTTC | CASSFRQGVAYEQYF
TRBD1 | TRBJ1-2 | - | 16 | TRBV4-3 | TGCGCCAGCAGCCAAGAACCGGGACAGCAAGGCTATGGCTACACCTTC | CASSQEPGQQGYGYTF
TRBD2 | TRBJ2-1 | few | 15 | TRBV18 | TGTGCCAGCTCGCTACTAGCGGGAGAAGGCAATGAGCAGTTCTTC | CASSLLAGEGNEQFF
- | TRBJ2-7 | - | 13 | TRBV6-6 | TGTGCCAGCAGTTCCCAAACCTTTTACGAGCAGTACTTC | CASSSQTFYEQYF
- | TRBJ2-5 | - | 14 | TRBV5-1 | TGCGCCAGCAGCTGGGGGCCCGGGGCAGAGACCCAGTACTTC | CASSWGPGAETQYF